Shown below are 17 T cell receptor beta chains from a single sample sequenced in a study of T cell responses to AZD1222 COVID-19 vaccine. Clones were read by immunoSEQ multiplex PCR, and TCRdb kept only the in-frame ones, dropping some. The table shows about 89,000 clones, with about 90% occurring only once. Sample: peripheral blood, taken on day 0 of MenACWY control vaccination. These receptors all come from an adult in good health.

The rearrangement uses TRBV2 and TRBJ2-7, with 8 bases lining up with TRBD1. This CDR3 spans 14 amino acids. Per germline, CDR1 SNHLY and CDR2 FYNNEI. With V trimmed by 6 bases and J by 2 bases, 6 bases remained unmatched. CDR3 loop: CASRDRGLTYEQYF. For the CDR3, the DNA is TGTGCCAGCAGAGACAGGGGACTCACCTACGAGCAGTACTTC.

V is TRBV18 and J is TRBJ2-7; TRBD2 matches at 7 bases. In germline, CDR1 is KGHSH, CDR2 LQKENI. This CDR3 contains 12 residues. The J segment lost 7 bases and the V segment lost 3 bases, leaving 3 bases of the junction unmatched. Here the CDR3 reads CASSPGGDEQYF. DNA of the CDR3: TGTGCCAGCTCACCGGGAGGGGATGAGCAGTACTTC.

The genes are TRBV5-1 and TRBJ2-3, with 8 bases that match TRBD1. CDR3 length: 16 amino acids. With V trimmed by 4 bases and J by 0 bases, 7 bases remained unmatched. Germline CDR1 reads SGHRS; CDR2 reads YFSETQ. CDR3 nucleotide sequence: TGCGCCAGCAGCCCCAGACAGGGGAGTAGCACAGATACGCAGTATTTT. Amino acid sequence: CASSPRQGSSTDTQYF.

V gene TRBV11-1 combines with J gene TRBJ1-1, with D possibly being TRBD1 (6 bases). There are 12 residues in the CDR3. Per germline, CDR1 SGHAT and CDR2 FQDESV (reference sequence). Trimming cost V 5 bases and J 8 bases, with 12 bases left between them. In nucleotides, the CDR3 is TGTGCCAGCAGCCGACGAGGGGGGGAAGCTTTCTTT. The encoded protein is CASSRRGGEAFF.

This clone occurred once. This chain joins TRBV28 and TRBJ2-7, with D perhaps matching TRBD1 or TRBD2 (5 bases each). The CDR3 extends over 15 amino acids. The ends were cut back, 6 bases at V and 12 bases at J, with 27 bases in the middle. Germline loops: CDR1 MDHEN, CDR2 SYDVKM. The CDR3 coding sequence is TGTGCCAGCAGGTCCGGCGGCAGGGAGTTATCACGAGGGTACTTC. It codes for CASRSGGRELSRGYF.

The chain links TRBV19 to TRBJ2-7; D unclear. The CDR3 is 15 residues long. Trimming removed 6 bases from V and 3 bases from J, with 18 bases in between. In germline, CDR1 is LNHDA, CDR2 SQIVND (reference sequence). The CDR3 DNA follows: TGTGCCAGTAGCCCTTCGTCGTGGCAGGACTACGAGCAGTACTTC. It yields the protein CASSPSSWQDYEQYF.

CDR3 in amino acids: CASILGGGNTEAFF. In DNA form, the CDR3 reads TGTGCCAGCATCCTAGGCGGGGGCAACACTGAAGCTTTCTTT. The chain combines TRBV2 with TRBJ1-1; a weak D match, TRBD1 (6 bases). The CDR3 length is 14 residues. The germline V gene encodes CDR1 SNHLY and CDR2 FYNNEI. V was shortened by 7 bases and J by 2 bases, with 14 bases between the two germline ends.

The DNA of the CDR3 is TGTGCCAGCACCGATTTTATCACCGGGGAGCTGTTTTTT. Its protein product is CASTDFITGELFF. V usage is TRBV2 and J usage is TRBJ2-2, with D unclear. The CDR3 loop spans 13 amino acids. Germline CDR1 SNHLY, CDR2 FYNNEI. V lost 7 bases and J lost 4, with 10 bases in between.

This clone is a singleton in its sample. The genes are TRBV18 and TRBJ2-2, with 15 nucleotides matching TRBD2. Unmatched junction bases numbered 3, after V lost 0 bases and J lost 4 bases. Per the germline V gene, CDR1 is KGHSH and CDR2 is LQKENI. The CDR3 loop spans 18 amino acids. The CDR3, as DNA: TGTGCCAGCTCACCACCGGGACTAGCGGGAGGAGCCACCGGGGAGCTGTTTTTT. It codes for CASSPPGLAGGATGELFF.

The rearrangement links TRBV10-2 to TRBJ2-7, with unresolved D. From germline, CDR1 is WSHSY and CDR2 SAAADI. The CDR3 covers 10 residues. Trimming took 9 bases from V and 6 from J, leaving 9 bases between them. The CDR3 nucleotides are TGCGCCAGTAATAGAGTCGAGCAGTACTTC. This translates into CASNRVEQYF.

This chain links TRBV5-5 with TRBJ2-2; 8 nucleotides match TRBD1. This CDR3 region has 16 residues. Germline CDR1 SGHKS, CDR2 YYEKEE (reference sequence). Germline trimming cut 4 bases from V and 1 base from J; bases unmatched to any gene: 6. The CDR3 region has the DNA TGTGCCAGCAGCCTCTCCGGGACAGGGAACACCGGGGAGCTGTTTTTT. This codes for CASSLSGTGNTGELFF.

This rearrangement joins TRBV6-5 to TRBJ1-2; D may be TRBD1 (6 bases). The germline CDR1 and CDR2 sequences are MNHEY and SVGAGI. V lost 8 bases, J lost 6 bases, and 16 bases lay in between. This CDR3 is 13 amino acids long. The CDR3 DNA is TGTGCCAGCGCCCGTAGGCAGGGGAATGGCTACACCTTC. This translates into CASARRQGNGYTF.

The chain recombines TRBV5-1 with TRBJ1-5; tentative D call: TRBD1 (5 bases). The germline CDR1 and CDR2 sequences are SGHRS and YFSETQ. The V end was cut by 3 bases, the J end by 9 bases, with 13 bases between. This CDR3 has 13 residues. The CDR3 nucleotides are TGCGCCAGCAGCTCAGACAGCCTTGGGCCCCAGCATTTT. It is translated as CASSSDSLGPQHF.

The chain combines TRBV5-1 with TRBJ1-1; no clear D gene. The CDR3 sequence is 15 residues long. The V end was cut by 4 bases, the J end by 1 base, with 14 bases between. CDR1 and CDR2 (germline): SGHRS, YFSETQ. Here the CDR3 DNA reads TGCGCCAGCAGCCCTACTGACGGGCGGAACACTGAAGCTTTCTTT. It codes for CASSPTDGRNTEAFF.

The J gene is TRBJ1-5, the V gene TRBV19; a possible D gene is TRBD1 (5 bases). CDR1 and CDR2 (germline): LNHDA, SQIVND (reference sequence). Deletions cut 5 bases from V and 7 bases from J, with 9 bases between. The CDR3 totals 12 residues. CDR3 sequence: CASSDQGQPQHF. In nucleotides, the CDR3 is TGTGCCAGTAGTGATCAGGGACAGCCCCAGCATTTT.

The chain carries TRBV9 and TRBJ1-2; 7 bases align to TRBD1. The CDR3 has 16 amino acids. The V gene end was trimmed by 1 base and the J gene end by 8 bases; junction bases not matched to a gene: 14. CDR1 is SGDLS, CDR2 YYNGEE, per germline. The DNA for the CDR3 is TGTGCCAGCAGCGTACAAGGGGGCGGTTTTCATTCGGGCTACACCTTC. This gives the protein CASSVQGGGFHSGYTF.

The chain employs TRBV5-1 and TRBJ1-6, with D perhaps matching TRBD1 (5 bases). Germline V CDR1 and CDR2: SGHRS, YFSETQ. The CDR3 length is 17 residues. V shed 0 bases and J shed 4 bases, with 14 bases lying between them. The CDR3: CASSLEGTLRYNSPLHF. The CDR3, as DNA: TGCGCCAGCAGCTTGGAGGGGACCCTGCGATATAATTCACCCCTCCACTTT.